These 20 T cell receptor beta chains came from one sample sequenced in a study of blood T cell repertoires in COVID-19. The data were produced by immunoSEQ multiplex PCR, yet TCRdb's version contains in-frame clones alone and is incomplete. This table holds 130,000 to 150,000 clones, 80% to 90% found once. The source material was peripheral blood. The receptors originated from a woman aged 50 to 60 with acute or convalescent COVID-19.

The chain has TRBV5-6 and TRBJ1-1; TRBD1 might be the D (5 bases). CDR1 and CDR2 from the germline V gene are SGHDT and YYEEEE. The V end was cut by 3 bases, the J end by 4 bases, with 10 bases between. This CDR3 comprises 13 residues. CDR3 sequence reads: CASSWGGGTEAFF. CDR3 coding DNA: TGTGCCAGCAGCTGGGGGGGAGGCACTGAAGCTTTCTTT.

The chain employs TRBV28 and TRBJ1-2, with 9 bases identical to TRBD1. Trimming cost V 7 bases and J 9 bases; bases outside gene matches: 6. Germline CDR1 is MDHEN and CDR2 is SYDVKM. The CDR3 spans 12 residues. CDR3 loop: CASTRDRVSYTF. The CDR3, as DNA: TGTGCCAGCACTCGGGACAGGGTGAGCTACACCTTC.

This rearrangement joins TRBV20-1 to TRBJ2-7; D might be TRBD1 (6 bases). There are 14 residues in the CDR3. Per the germline V gene, CDR1 is DFQATT and CDR2 is SNEGSKA (reference sequence). V was trimmed by 3 bases and J by 0 bases, leaving 12 bases between them. The CDR3 loop reads CSASPRGFSYEQYF. CDR3 in DNA: TGCAGTGCTAGTCCCAGGGGATTCTCCTACGAGCAGTACTTC.

This sequence joins TRBV7-9 and TRBJ2-7; 9 positions agree with TRBD2. The CDR3 covers 13 residues. The germline CDR1 and CDR2 sequences are SEHNR and FQNEAQ (reference sequence). With 5 bases clipped from V and 6 bases from J, the junction kept 5 bases outside the gene matches. The chain's CDR3 is CASSPSGISEQYF. The CDR3, as DNA: TGTGCCAGCAGCCCTAGCGGGATCTCCGAGCAGTACTTC.

V gene TRBV7-3 combines with J gene TRBJ2-1, with 8 bases fitting TRBD1. Germline trimming cut 4 bases from V and 7 bases from J; bases unmatched to any gene: 3. The CDR3 contains 13 residues. Germline V gene data show CDR1 as SGHTA and CDR2 as FQGTGA. CDR3: CASSSRQGNEQFF. The CDR3, as DNA: TGTGCCAGCAGCTCCCGACAGGGGAATGAGCAGTTCTTC.

The chain is built from TRBV2 and TRBJ2-1; 10 bases match TRBD2. V was clipped by 4 bases and J by 8 bases; unmatched bases: 8. Germline V gene data show CDR1 as SNHLY and CDR2 as FYNNEI. The CDR3 is 15 amino acids. This CDR3 is CASSVLAGAADEQFF. The CDR3 bases are TGTGCCAGCAGTGTTCTAGCGGGGGCCGCCGATGAGCAGTTCTTC.

The chain carries TRBV18 and TRBJ1-1; 9 bases agree with TRBD1. This CDR3 is 16 amino acids long. CDR1 and CDR2 (germline): KGHSH, LQKENI. Trimming at V came to 3 bases and at J to 1 base, leaving 6 bases not matched to a gene. The CDR3 region is CASSPETGGSNTEAFF. The CDR3 nucleotides read TGTGCCAGCTCACCGGAGACAGGGGGATCGAACACTGAAGCTTTCTTT.

V usage is TRBV29-1 and J usage is TRBJ1-1; the D is unclear. Germline V CDR1 and CDR2: SQVTM, ANQGSEA. The CDR3 totals 11 residues. Trimming removed 5 bases at V and 1 base at J, with 5 bases between. CDR3 sequence (DNA): TGCAGCGTTATCCGGAACACTGAAGCTTTCTTT. Translation: CSVIRNTEAFF.

This rearrangement joins TRBV3-1 (or the pseudogene TRBV3-2) to TRBJ2-1; a weak D match, TRBD1 (5 bases). Germline V gene sequence: CDR1 LGHDT, CDR2 YNNKEL (reference sequence). The CDR3 has 16 residues. Deletions cut 1 base from V and 4 bases from J, with 14 bases between. The CDR3 DNA reads TGTGCCAGCAGCCAAGCTTCGACAGAACGATACAATGAGCAGTTCTTC. It codes for CASSQASTERYNEQFF.

This chain connects TRBV19 to TRBJ2-1, with 7 bases identical to TRBD2. This CDR3 has 13 residues. Per germline, CDR1 LNHDA and CDR2 SQIVND (reference sequence). Unmatched junction bases numbered 8, after V lost 5 bases and J lost 10 bases. Here the CDR3 reads CASSWGEGLEQFF. CDR3 sequence (DNA): TGTGCCAGTAGTTGGGGGGAGGGACTAGAGCAGTTCTTC.

The chain couples TRBV6-1 to TRBJ1-1, with D unclear. V lost 2 bases, J lost 0 bases, and 7 bases lay in between. The CDR3 spans 14 residues. Looked up from germline, CDR1 is MNHNS and CDR2 is SASEGT. DNA of the CDR3: TGTGCCAGCAGTGAATTGGAGTTGAACACTGAAGCTTTCTTT. This gives the protein CASSELELNTEAFF.

In its sample, this clone was seen a few times. V is TRBV2 and J is TRBJ2-1; 9 bases agree with TRBD2. The germline V gene has CDR1 SNHLY and CDR2 FYNNEI. J gave up 8 bases and V 4 bases, and 9 bases lay outside the gene matches. The CDR3 sequence is 15 residues long. The CDR3 bases are TGTGCCAGCAGTGCGCGCGGGAGGGCCCGCGATGAGCAGTTCTTC. Translation: CASSARGRARDEQFF.

This chain joins TRBV5-5 and TRBJ1-1; 8 bases are a match to TRBD1. The CDR3 is 14 amino acids. V lost 2 bases and J lost 4; bases outside the gene matches: 4. Germline values: CDR1 SGHKS, CDR2 YYEKEE (reference sequence). The chain's CDR3 is CASSLGQGGTEAFF. CDR3 coding DNA: TGTGCCAGCAGCTTAGGACAGGGAGGCACTGAAGCTTTCTTT.

This chain joins TRBV13 and TRBJ2-5; D possibly corresponds to TRBD2 (6 bases). The CDR3 is 13 amino acids. Trimming took 4 bases from V and 2 from J, leaving 8 bases between them. Germline V gives CDR1 PRHDT, CDR2 FYEKMQ (reference sequence). The CDR3 spells CASSSREQETQYF. The CDR3 nucleotides are TGTGCCAGCAGCTCCCGGGAGCAAGAGACCCAGTACTTC.

The V and J genes are TRBV18 and TRBJ2-2, with D perhaps matching TRBD1 (6 bases). Trimming took off 3 bases at V and 2 bases at J, with 13 bases between the two ends. The CDR3 sequence is 16 residues long. CDR1 is KGHSH and CDR2 is LQKENI in the germline V gene. In DNA, the CDR3 is TGTGCCAGCTCACCTCTGGTCAGGGGAAACACCGGGGAGCTGTTTTTT. Protein product: CASSPLVRGNTGELFF.

The sample holds a few counts of this clone. The chain couples TRBV5-4 to TRBJ2-1; 12 positions agree with TRBD1. This CDR3 is built from 17 residues. From germline, CDR1 is SGHNT and CDR2 YYREEE (reference sequence). The V gene end was trimmed by 4 bases and the J gene end by 8 bases; junction bases not matched to a gene: 13. The CDR3 region is CASSLDRDRGLEDEQFF. The CDR3, as DNA: TGTGCCAGCAGCCTGGACCGGGACAGGGGGCTCGAGGATGAGCAGTTCTTC. The whole variable domain, remainder taken from reference TRBV5-4 and TRBJ2-1, is ETGVTQSPTHLIKTRGQQVTLRCSSQSGHNTVSWYQQALGQGPQFIFQYYREEENGRGNFPPRFSGLQFPNYSSELNVNALELDDSALYLCASSLDRDRGLEDEQFFGPGTRLTVL.

The genes are TRBV5-1 and TRBJ1-6, with D unresolved. V was pared by 5 bases and J by 5 bases, with 11 bases between. There are 14 residues in the CDR3. Per the germline V gene, CDR1 is SGHRS and CDR2 is YFSETQ. DNA of the CDR3: TGCGCCAGCAGGCCCGGGGAGCATAATTCACCCCTCCACTTT. This encodes CASRPGEHNSPLHF.

The genes are TRBV18 and TRBJ1-2; tentatively, D is TRBD1 (5 bases). The CDR3 is 14 residues long. V lost 3 bases and J 0 bases, leaving 8 bases between the germline ends. Germline V gives CDR1 KGHSH, CDR2 LQKENI. The CDR3: CASSPRATNYGYTF. The DNA for the CDR3 is TGTGCCAGCTCACCCAGGGCCACTAACTATGGCTACACCTTC.

This chain joins TRBV3-1 (or the pseudogene TRBV3-2) and TRBJ1-1; D is uncertain. V was shortened by 4 bases and J by 6 bases, with 12 bases between the two germline ends. The germline gives CDR1 LGHDT, CDR2 YNNKEL (reference sequence). The CDR3 runs 13 residues. CDR3 amino acids: CASSLSRRSEAFF. CDR3 DNA sequence: TGTGCCAGCAGCCTGAGCCGTCGCTCTGAAGCTTTCTTT.

This clone was counted only a few times. The chain joins TRBV3-1 (or the pseudogene TRBV3-2) to TRBJ1-2, with D perhaps matching TRBD1 (6 bases). V was pared by 4 bases and J by 8 bases, with 17 bases between. CDR1 and CDR2 (germline): LGHDT, YNNKEL (reference sequence). The CDR3 runs to 14 residues. CDR3 residues: CASSPSGGRSGYTF. The CDR3 DNA sequence: TGTGCCAGCAGCCCCTCGGGGGGCAGGAGCGGCTACACCTTC.